These T cell receptor beta chains were read from a single sample in a study of blood T cell repertoires in COVID-19. Method: immunoSEQ multiplex PCR; TCRdb's copy keeps in-frame clones and lacks some. The sample consists of some 80,000 clones, around 84% of them appearing once. What was sequenced was peripheral blood. These receptors originate from a woman between 50 and 59 years old with acute or convalescent COVID-19. CDR3s include the opening cysteine and the closing phenylalanine or tryptophan. Each record gives: J gene, D gene, V gene, clone size, CDR3 protein, CDR3 DNA. The D gene is left open where the match is weak. The size field is filled for only some rows; it gives once, few, many or a size class.

>TRBJ2-1|-|TRBV10-3|-
CATAAGEIYNEQFF
TGTGCCACCGCGGCGGGTGAAATCTACAATGAGCAGTTCTTC
>TRBJ2-5|TRBD2|TRBV30|-
CAWSVTPGLDIGTQYF
TGTGCCTGGAGTGTAACTCCGGGACTAGACATCGGGACCCAGTACTTC
>TRBJ2-1|TRBD1|TRBV19|-
CASRRSGTGNYNEQFF
TGTGCCAGTCGCAGATCCGGGACAGGGAACTACAATGAGCAGTTCTTC
>TRBJ1-5|-|TRBV6-2/TRBV6-3|-
CASSNGVFSNQPQHF
TGTGCCAGCAGTAACGGGGTTTTTAGCAATCAGCCCCAGCATTTT
>TRBJ1-1|-|TRBV7-3|-
CASSLRSGNTEAFF
TGTGCCAGCAGCTTACGGTCAGGGAACACTGAAGCTTTCTTT
>TRBJ2-3|TRBD2|TRBV9|-
CASSVASGGAPSLDTQYF
TGTGCCAGCAGCGTAGCTAGCGGGGGGGCGCCGAGTTTAGATACGCAGTATTTT
>TRBJ2-3|TRBD1|TRBV19|once
CASRVGQGGTDTQYF
TGTGCCAGTAGGGTAGGACAGGGCGGCACAGATACGCAGTATTTT
>TRBJ1-2|-|TRBV6-5|few
CASRLSAGESGYTF
TGTGCCAGCAGGCTCTCTGCAGGGGAGTCTGGCTACACCTTC
>TRBJ2-1|TRBD1|TRBV6-5|-
CASTQRGLSYNEQFF
TGTGCCAGCACTCAGAGGGGGCTCTCCTACAATGAGCAGTTCTTC
>TRBJ2-3|-|TRBV2|-
CAGLKGGDTDTQYF
TGTGCCGGGCTAAAGGGGGGGGACACAGATACGCAGTATTTT
>TRBJ2-1|TRBD2|TRBV15|-
CATGGLAGGRGYNEQFF
TGTGCCACCGGGGGACTAGCGGGAGGGAGGGGTTACAATGAGCAGTTCTTC
>TRBJ2-3|-|TRBV5-4|-
CASSLLDISDTQYF
TGTGCCAGCAGCCTACTGGACATATCAGATACGCAGTATTTT
>TRBJ1-1|-|TRBV6-2/TRBV6-3|-
CASRPSGRNTEAFF
TGTGCCAGCAGACCTAGCGGACGGAACACTGAAGCTTTCTTT
>TRBJ2-2|-|TRBV5-1|-
CASSLFTDGNTGELFF
TGCGCCAGCAGCTTATTTACAGATGGGAACACCGGGGAGCTGTTTTTT
>TRBJ2-5|TRBD2|TRBV7-3|few
CASREGRGGAAETQYF
TGTGCCAGCAGGGAGGGCCGCGGGGGGGCCGCGGAGACCCAGTACTTC
>TRBJ1-2|-|TRBV7-8|-
CASSFSGLRGGANYGYTF
TGTGCCAGCAGCTTCTCCGGCCTAAGAGGGGGAGCTAACTATGGCTACACCTTC
>TRBJ2-5|TRBD1|TRBV12-3/TRBV12-4|-
CASSYQGAQYF
TGTGCCAGCAGTTACCAGGGGGCCCAGTACTTC
>TRBJ1-6|-|TRBV6-6|-
CASSKQGYNSPLHF
TGTGCCAGCAGTAAACAGGGCTATAATTCACCCCTCCACTTT
>TRBJ1-1|TRBD1|TRBV29-1|-
CSVVGWTGDTEAFF
TGCAGCGTTGTGGGCTGGACAGGGGACACTGAAGCTTTCTTT
>TRBJ1-5|-|TRBV2|-
CASSEAQGANNNQPQHF
TGTGCCAGCAGTGAAGCGCAAGGGGCGAACAACAATCAGCCCCAGCATTTT
>TRBJ2-3|-|TRBV3-1/TRBV3-2|-
CASSPPWQGTDTQYF
TGTGCCAGCAGCCCCCCTTGGCAGGGCACAGATACGCAGTATTTT
>TRBJ1-6|TRBD1|TRBV19|-
CASSTQQGTTLHF
TGTGCCAGTAGTACTCAACAGGGGACGACCCTCCACTTT
>TRBJ2-2|TRBD1|TRBV5-4|once
CASSSYRQGKAGELFF
TGTGCCAGCAGCTCTTACCGACAGGGAAAGGCCGGGGAGCTGTTTTTT
>TRBJ2-5|TRBD2|TRBV29-1|-
CSATLAVQETQYF
TGCAGCGCCACGCTAGCGGTCCAAGAGACCCAGTACTTC
>TRBJ2-1|-|TRBV28|-
CASSRAGVGEQFF
TGTGCCAGCAGCAGAGCAGGGGTTGGGGAGCAGTTCTTC
>TRBJ2-2|TRBD2|TRBV3-1/TRBV3-2|-
CASSPRTSIAGELFF
TGTGCCAGCAGCCCTCGGACTAGCATTGCCGGGGAGCTGTTTTTT
>TRBJ2-7|TRBD2|TRBV28|-
CASSVPKRGSYEQYF
TGTGCCAGCAGTGTTCCCAAGCGGGGCTCCTACGAGCAGTACTTC
>TRBJ1-2|-|TRBV7-9|-
CASSSLYNYGYTF
TGTGCCAGCAGCTCCCTTTATAACTATGGCTACACCTTC
>TRBJ2-7|-|TRBV30|-
CAWSVGPGEQYF
TGTGCCTGGAGTGTGGGGCCTGGCGAGCAGTACTTC
>TRBJ2-1|-|TRBV6-5|-
CASGLGEQFF
TGTGCCAGCGGGCTGGGTGAGCAGTTCTTC
>TRBJ1-2|TRBD1|TRBV29-1|-
CSVSLVPGQGARGYGYTF
TGCAGCGTCAGTTTAGTCCCGGGACAGGGGGCGCGGGGCTATGGCTACACCTTC
>TRBJ1-2|-|TRBV28|-
CASTQGGIYGYTF
TGTGCCAGCACCCAGGGAGGCATCTATGGCTACACCTTC
>TRBJ1-5|-|TRBV21-1|-
CASSNMGGRLPRPFNQPQHF
TGTGCCAGCAGCAATATGGGGGGTAGACTCCCTAGGCCTTTCAATCAGCCCCAGCATTTT
>TRBJ2-1|TRBD2|TRBV4-3|-
CASSQVGSGSEQFF
TGCGCCAGCAGCCAAGTGGGTAGCGGGAGTGAGCAGTTCTTC
>TRBJ1-3|TRBD1|TRBV6-2/TRBV6-3|-
CASSWTGTSGNTIYF
TGTGCCAGCAGTTGGACAGGCACCTCTGGAAACACCATATATTTT
>TRBJ1-5|-|TRBV4-2|-
CASSQVNTGNQPQHF
TGTGCCAGCAGCCAAGTTAACACCGGCAATCAGCCCCAGCATTTT
>TRBJ1-6|-|TRBV18|few
CASSPFQGDNSPLHF
TGTGCCAGCTCACCATTCCAAGGGGATAATTCACCCCTCCACTTT
>TRBJ1-2|TRBD1|TRBV25-1|once
CASSDGLRDRTFYGYTF
TGTGCCAGCAGTGATGGACTCCGGGACAGAACCTTCTATGGCTACACCTTC
>TRBJ1-6|-|TRBV11-1|once
CASSRGYNSPLHF
TGTGCCAGCAGCCGGGGCTATAATTCACCCCTCCACTTT
>TRBJ2-1|-|TRBV5-4|-
CASSPPPLENEQFF
TGTGCCAGCAGCCCCCCCCCGTTAGAGAATGAGCAGTTCTTC
>TRBJ1-5|TRBD1|TRBV3-1/TRBV3-2|few
CASSPGTGLAQHF
TGTGCCAGCAGCCCCGGGACAGGCCTTGCCCAGCATTTT
>TRBJ2-7|-|TRBV19|-
CASSKGLDYEQYF
TGTGCCAGTAGTAAGGGGTTAGACTACGAGCAGTACTTC
>TRBJ2-1|TRBD2|TRBV6-5|once
CASGRANEQFF
TGTGCCAGCGGGAGGGCAAATGAGCAGTTCTTC
>TRBJ2-7|-|TRBV6-5|-
CASSYDNYEQYF
TGTGCCAGCAGTTACGACAACTACGAGCAGTACTTC
>TRBJ1-4|-|TRBV20-1|-
CSASRNEKLFF
TGCAGTGCTAGCCGTAATGAAAAACTGTTTTTT
>TRBJ2-1|-|TRBV7-3|-
CASSRASKGAYNEQFF
TGTGCCAGCAGCCGGGCCTCGAAGGGGGCCTACAATGAGCAGTTCTTC
>TRBJ1-5|-|TRBV27|-
CASSLQQDQPQHF
TGTGCCAGCAGTTTACAGCAGGATCAGCCCCAGCATTTT
>TRBJ1-5|-|TRBV7-2|-
CASSPFVQDNQPQHF
TGTGCCAGCAGCCCCTTCGTACAGGACAATCAGCCCCAGCATTTT
>TRBJ1-6|TRBD1|TRBV9|-
CASSADRGQSSPLHF
TGTGCCAGCAGCGCTGACAGGGGGCAGAGTTCACCCCTCCACTTT